This T cell receptor beta chain was sequenced during a study of identical twins. V lost 0 bases, J lost 4 bases, and 0 bases stayed unmatched. The CDR3 length is 16 residues. The germline CDR1 and CDR2 sequences are SGHRS and YFSETQ. TCRdb re-derived calls from the 5' RACE reads in MiXCR, one entry per CDR3 protein. The data contain hundreds of thousands of distinct CDR3 sequences, around 22% of them seen just once; the ten biggest clones take up about 0.5%. This clonotype was detected many times. These data also featured in a second study, about yellow fever vaccine responses in identical twins.

The sample was CD4+ T cells sorted from blood. The gene calls are TRBV5-1 and TRBJ2-3; TRBD2 agrees at 15 bases. The receptor comes from a woman in her late teens or twenties in good health. CDR3 DNA sequence: TGCGCCAGCAGCTTGGGGACTAGCGGGGGGGCAGATACGCAGTATTTT. It yields the protein CASSLGTSGGADTQYF.